The 2 T cell receptor beta chains presented below share a single source sample, sequenced in a study of technical replicates of blood from a handful of donors. Clones were sequenced by immunoSEQ multiplex PCR, and TCRdb holds only the in-frame ones, with some missing. The table includes about 66,000 clones, 95% to 98% detected once. The source material was T cells isolated from PBMCs. Receptor source: a human donor in good health.

The CDR3 bases are TGCGCCAGCAGCCAAGATTCACGGACTGAAGCTTTCTTT. It yields the protein CASSQDSRTEAFF. The rearrangement links TRBV4-3 to TRBJ1-1; D is ambiguous. The germline V and J ends were trimmed by 0 bases and 5 bases, with 7 bases remaining between them. This CDR3 has 13 residues. Per the germline V gene, CDR1 is LGHNA and CDR2 is YSLEER.

This clone showed up just a few times. The rearrangement links TRBV6-4 to TRBJ2-5; 7 positions agree with TRBD2. CDR3 length: 15 residues. Looked up from germline, CDR1 is MRHNA and CDR2 is SNTAGT. Trimming took 3 bases from V and 5 from J; bases not matched to a gene: 9. CDR3 sequence: CASSESSGGAETQYF. DNA of the CDR3: TGTGCCAGCAGTGAATCTAGCGGAGGGGCGGAGACCCAGTACTTC.